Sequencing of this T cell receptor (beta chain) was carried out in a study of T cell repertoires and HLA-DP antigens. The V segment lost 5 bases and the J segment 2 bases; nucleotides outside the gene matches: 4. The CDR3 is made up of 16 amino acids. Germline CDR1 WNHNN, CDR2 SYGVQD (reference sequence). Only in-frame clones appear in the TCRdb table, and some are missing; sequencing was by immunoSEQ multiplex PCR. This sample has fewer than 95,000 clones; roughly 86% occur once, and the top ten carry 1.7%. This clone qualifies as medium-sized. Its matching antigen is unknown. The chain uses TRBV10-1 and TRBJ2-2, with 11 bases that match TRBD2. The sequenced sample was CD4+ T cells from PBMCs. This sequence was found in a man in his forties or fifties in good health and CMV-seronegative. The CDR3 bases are TGCGCCAGCAGTTCGCTAGCGGGAGGTAACACCGGGGAGCTGTTTTTT. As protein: CASSSLAGGNTGELFF.